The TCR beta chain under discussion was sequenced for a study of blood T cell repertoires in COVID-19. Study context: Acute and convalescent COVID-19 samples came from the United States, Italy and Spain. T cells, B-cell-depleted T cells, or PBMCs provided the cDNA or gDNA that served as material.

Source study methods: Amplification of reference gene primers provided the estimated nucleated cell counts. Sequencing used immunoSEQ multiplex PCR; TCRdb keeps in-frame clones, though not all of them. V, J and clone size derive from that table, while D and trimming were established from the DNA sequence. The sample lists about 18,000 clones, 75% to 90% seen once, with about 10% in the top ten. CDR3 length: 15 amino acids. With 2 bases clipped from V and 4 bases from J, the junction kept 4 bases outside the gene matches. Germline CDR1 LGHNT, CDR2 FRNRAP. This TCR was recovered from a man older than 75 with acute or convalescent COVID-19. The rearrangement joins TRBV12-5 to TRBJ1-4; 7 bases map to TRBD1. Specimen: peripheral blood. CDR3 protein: CASGLNGTVNEKLFF. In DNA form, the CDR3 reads TGTGCTAGTGGTTTGAACGGGACAGTTAATGAAAAACTGTTTTTT.